The present entry profiles one T cell receptor (beta chain) with its context. The data derive from a study of OX40 agonist ivuxolimab in advanced cancers. Turning to the study itself: Checkpoint inhibitors had been given previously to 35% to 50% of patients.

Unmatched junction bases numbered 3, after V lost 6 bases and J lost 1 base. The CDR3 covers 14 residues. From germline, CDR1 is LNHDA and CDR2 SQIVND (reference sequence). Assay used: immunoSEQ multiplex PCR; TCRdb lists only in-frame clones, some missing. The sample records some 61,000 clones, 75% to 80% being singletons. The gene calls are TRBV19 and TRBJ1-2; 9 nucleotides match TRBD1. The clonotype originates from an adult with an advanced solid tumor such as melanoma, head and neck, liver or kidney cancer. The material was CD4+ or CD8+ T cells sorted from blood, obtained in a trial of the OX40 agonist ivuxolimab. The CDR3 reads CASSMTGGNYGYTF. CDR3 bases: TGTGCCAGTAGCATGACAGGGGGTAACTATGGCTACACCTTC.